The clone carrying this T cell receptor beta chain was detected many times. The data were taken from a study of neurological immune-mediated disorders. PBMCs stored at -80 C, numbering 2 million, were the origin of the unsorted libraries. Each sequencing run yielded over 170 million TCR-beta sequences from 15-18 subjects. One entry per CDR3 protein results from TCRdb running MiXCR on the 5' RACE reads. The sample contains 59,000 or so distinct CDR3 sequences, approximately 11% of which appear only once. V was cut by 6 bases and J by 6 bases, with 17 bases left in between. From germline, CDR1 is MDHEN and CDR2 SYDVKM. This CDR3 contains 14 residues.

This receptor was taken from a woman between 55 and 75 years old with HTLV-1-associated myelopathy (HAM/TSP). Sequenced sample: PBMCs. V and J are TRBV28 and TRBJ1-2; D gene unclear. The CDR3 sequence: CASSPREIYHGYTF. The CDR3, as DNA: TGTGCCAGCAGCCCCAGAGAGATATACCATGGCTACACCTTC.